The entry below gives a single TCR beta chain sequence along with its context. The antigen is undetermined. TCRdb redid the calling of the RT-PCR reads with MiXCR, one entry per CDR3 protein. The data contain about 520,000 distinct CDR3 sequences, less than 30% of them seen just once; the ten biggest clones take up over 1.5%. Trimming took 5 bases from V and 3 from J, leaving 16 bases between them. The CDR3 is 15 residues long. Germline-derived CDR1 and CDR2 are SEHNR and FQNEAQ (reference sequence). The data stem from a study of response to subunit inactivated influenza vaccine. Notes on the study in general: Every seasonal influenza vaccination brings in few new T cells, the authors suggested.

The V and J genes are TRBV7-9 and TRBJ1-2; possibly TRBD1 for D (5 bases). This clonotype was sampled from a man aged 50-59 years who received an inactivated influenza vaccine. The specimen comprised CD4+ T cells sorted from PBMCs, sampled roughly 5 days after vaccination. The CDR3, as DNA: TGTGCCAGCAGCCTACGGCAGGGAGGGGACTATGGCTACACCTTC. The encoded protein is CASSLRQGGDYGYTF.